The source of this T cell receptor beta chain is a study of T-cell memory formation after mild COVID-19. The overall study: Most TCR clusters belonged to a single donor. Findings and limits, study-wide: CD4/CD8 balance characterized clones contracting day 15 to 85, and CD4+ skew characterized later expanders. Second-wave clones peaking on day 37 lacked confirmed SARS-CoV-2 specificity.

The CDR3 runs to 15 residues. V lost 6 bases and J 3 bases, leaving 14 bases between the germline ends. Notes on this clonotype: What it binds is unknown.

In TCRdb, the 5' RACE reads were re-called with MiXCR into one record per CDR3 protein. Of approximately 340,000 distinct CDR3 sequences listed, 15% to 20% are singletons. Sample: PBMCs or a T cell subset sorted from them (not recorded which). This receptor was obtained from a man aged 18 to 35 who had mild COVID-19 (a few samples of this study predate the infection). Cell type and time point are not known. The V and J genes are TRBV12-3 or TRBV12-4 and TRBJ1-4; maybe TRBD1 (5 bases). CDR3 sequence (DNA): TGTGCCAGCAGCCTCAGGGAGGGCCCTAATGAAAAACTGTTTTTT. Encoded protein: CASSLREGPNEKLFF.